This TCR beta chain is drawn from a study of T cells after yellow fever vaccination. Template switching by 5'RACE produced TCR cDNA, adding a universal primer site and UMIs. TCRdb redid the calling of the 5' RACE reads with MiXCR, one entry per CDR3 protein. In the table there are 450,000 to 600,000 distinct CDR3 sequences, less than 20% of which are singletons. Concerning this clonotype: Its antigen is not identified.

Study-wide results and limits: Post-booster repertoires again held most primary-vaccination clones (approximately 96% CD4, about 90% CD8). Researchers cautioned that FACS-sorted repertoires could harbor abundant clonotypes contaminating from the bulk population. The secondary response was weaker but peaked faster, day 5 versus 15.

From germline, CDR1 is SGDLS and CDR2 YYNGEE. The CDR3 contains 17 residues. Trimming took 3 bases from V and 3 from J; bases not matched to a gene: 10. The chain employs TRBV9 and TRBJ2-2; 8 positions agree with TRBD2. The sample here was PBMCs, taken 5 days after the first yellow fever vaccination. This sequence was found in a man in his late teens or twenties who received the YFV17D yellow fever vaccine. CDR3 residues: CASSANSGGGHTGELFF. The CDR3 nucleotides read TGTGCCAGCAGCGCCAACAGCGGGGGAGGTCACACCGGGGAGCTGTTTTTT.